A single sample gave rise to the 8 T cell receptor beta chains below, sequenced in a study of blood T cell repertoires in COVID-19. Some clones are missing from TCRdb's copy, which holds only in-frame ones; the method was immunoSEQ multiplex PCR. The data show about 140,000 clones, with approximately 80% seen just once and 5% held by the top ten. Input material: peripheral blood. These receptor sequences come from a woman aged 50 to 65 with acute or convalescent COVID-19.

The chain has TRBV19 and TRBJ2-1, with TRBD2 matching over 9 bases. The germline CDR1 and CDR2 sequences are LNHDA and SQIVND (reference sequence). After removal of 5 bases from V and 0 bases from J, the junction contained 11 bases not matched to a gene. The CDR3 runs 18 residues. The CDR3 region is CASSAGTSPGSSYNEQFF. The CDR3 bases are TGTGCCAGTAGTGCCGGGACTAGCCCCGGGAGCTCCTACAATGAGCAGTTCTTC.

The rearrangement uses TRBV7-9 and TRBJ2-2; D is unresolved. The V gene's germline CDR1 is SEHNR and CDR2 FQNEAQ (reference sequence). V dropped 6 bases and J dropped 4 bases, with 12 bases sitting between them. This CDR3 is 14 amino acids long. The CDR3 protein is CASRYVTTTGELFF. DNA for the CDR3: TGTGCCAGCAGATACGTGACAACCACCGGGGAGCTGTTTTTT.

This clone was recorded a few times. Here the CDR3 reads CASSPRARTDTQYF. As DNA, the CDR3 is TGTGCCAGCTCACCGAGGGCGCGCACAGATACGCAGTATTTT. The chain uses TRBV18 and TRBJ2-3, with a tentative D call TRBD2 (5 bases). The V end lost 3 bases, the J end lost 1 base, and 8 bases lay between the germline ends. The CDR3 loop spans 14 amino acids. Looked up from germline, CDR1 is KGHSH and CDR2 is LQKENI. The full variable domain, with the rest looked up from reference TRBV18 and TRBJ2-3, is NAGVMQNPRHLVRRRGQEARLRCSPMKGHSHVYWYRQLPEEGLKFMVYLQKENIIDESGMPKERFSAEFPKEGPSILRIQQVVRGDSAAYFCASSPRARTDTQYFGPGTRLTVL.

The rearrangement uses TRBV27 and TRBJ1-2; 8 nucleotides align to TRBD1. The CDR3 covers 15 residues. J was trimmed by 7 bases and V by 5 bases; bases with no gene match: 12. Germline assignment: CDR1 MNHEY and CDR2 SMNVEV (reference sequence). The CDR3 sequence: CASSESWTGRFGYTF. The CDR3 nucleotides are TGTGCCAGCAGTGAAAGCTGGACAGGGCGATTTGGCTACACCTTC.

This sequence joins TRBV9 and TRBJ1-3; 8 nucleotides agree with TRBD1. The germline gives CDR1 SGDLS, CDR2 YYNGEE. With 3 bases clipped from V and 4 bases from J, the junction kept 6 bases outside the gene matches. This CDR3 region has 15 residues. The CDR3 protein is CASSEDRGTGNTIYF. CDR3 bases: TGTGCCAGCAGCGAAGACAGGGGTACGGGAAACACCATATATTTT.

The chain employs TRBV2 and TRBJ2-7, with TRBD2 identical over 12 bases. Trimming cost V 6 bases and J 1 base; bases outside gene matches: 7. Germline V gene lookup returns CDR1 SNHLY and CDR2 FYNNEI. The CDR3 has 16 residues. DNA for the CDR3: TGTGCCAGCAGCGGGGGGACTAGCGGGCCTTCCTACGAGCAGTACTTC. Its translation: CASSGGTSGPSYEQYF.

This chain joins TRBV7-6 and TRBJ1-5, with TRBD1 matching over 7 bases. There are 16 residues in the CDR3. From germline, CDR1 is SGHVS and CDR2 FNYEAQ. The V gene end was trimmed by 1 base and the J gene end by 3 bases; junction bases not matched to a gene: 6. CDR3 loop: CASSLGSGQVNQPQHF. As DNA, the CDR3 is TGTGCCAGCAGCTTAGGGAGCGGACAGGTCAATCAGCCCCAGCATTTT.

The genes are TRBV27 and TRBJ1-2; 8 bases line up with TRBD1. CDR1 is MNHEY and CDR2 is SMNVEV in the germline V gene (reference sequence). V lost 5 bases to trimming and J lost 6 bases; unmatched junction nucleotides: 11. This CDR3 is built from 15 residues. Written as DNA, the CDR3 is TGTGCCAGCAGTGCAAACGACAGGGGTGGGGATGGCTACACCTTC. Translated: CASSANDRGGDGYTF.